A selection of T cell receptor beta chains follows, all from one sample in a study of blood T cells in healthy people across ages. Each CDR3 protein is one row after TCRdb ran MiXCR on the 5' RACE reads. The table includes some 700,000 distinct CDR3 sequences, about 24% detected once. Sequences were obtained from blood. The origin of the receptors is a man between 65 and 85 years old in good health. Each CDR3 is given without its conserved first and last residue. Each record gives: J gene, V gene, clone size, CDR3 protein. Only part of the rows carry a size: once, few, many, or a class if the clone is expanded.

j_call: TRBJ1-4; v_call: TRBV9; clone_size: NA; cdr3_aa: ASSRGGTGNEKLF
j_call: NA; v_call: TRBV10-3; clone_size: NA; cdr3_aa: AINESGSGGALQTQY
j_call: TRBJ2-5; v_call: TRBV7-2; clone_size: NA; cdr3_aa: ASSLARGGIQETQY
j_call: TRBJ2-3; v_call: TRBV5-1; clone_size: NA; cdr3_aa: ASSFDSPTDAQY
j_call: TRBJ1-2; v_call: TRBV25-1; clone_size: NA; cdr3_aa: ASSETTGFGYT
j_call: TRBJ2-1; v_call: TRBV6-2/TRBV6-3; clone_size: NA; cdr3_aa: ASRGRPNEQF
j_call: TRBJ1-1; v_call: TRBV12-3/TRBV12-4; clone_size: NA; cdr3_aa: ASSFSTGSPDGNTEAF
j_call: TRBJ2-3; v_call: TRBV7-9; clone_size: NA; cdr3_aa: ASGSRGTGGTDTQY
j_call: TRBJ1-3; v_call: TRBV12-3/TRBV12-4; clone_size: few; cdr3_aa: ASHRGLSGNTIY
j_call: TRBJ2-1; v_call: TRBV23-1; clone_size: NA; cdr3_aa: ASSQSGGQSSYNEQF
j_call: TRBJ2-1; v_call: TRBV6-1; clone_size: NA; cdr3_aa: ASSGNRGGETEY
j_call: TRBJ2-3; v_call: TRBV5-1; clone_size: NA; cdr3_aa: ASSLGGQGPDTQY
j_call: TRBJ2-1; v_call: TRBV5-1; clone_size: few; cdr3_aa: ASSLAGRDLEQF
j_call: TRBJ1-2; v_call: TRBV29-1; clone_size: NA; cdr3_aa: SVPRDRGTAGYT
j_call: TRBJ2-7; v_call: TRBV28; clone_size: few; cdr3_aa: ASRGGTGRYYEQY